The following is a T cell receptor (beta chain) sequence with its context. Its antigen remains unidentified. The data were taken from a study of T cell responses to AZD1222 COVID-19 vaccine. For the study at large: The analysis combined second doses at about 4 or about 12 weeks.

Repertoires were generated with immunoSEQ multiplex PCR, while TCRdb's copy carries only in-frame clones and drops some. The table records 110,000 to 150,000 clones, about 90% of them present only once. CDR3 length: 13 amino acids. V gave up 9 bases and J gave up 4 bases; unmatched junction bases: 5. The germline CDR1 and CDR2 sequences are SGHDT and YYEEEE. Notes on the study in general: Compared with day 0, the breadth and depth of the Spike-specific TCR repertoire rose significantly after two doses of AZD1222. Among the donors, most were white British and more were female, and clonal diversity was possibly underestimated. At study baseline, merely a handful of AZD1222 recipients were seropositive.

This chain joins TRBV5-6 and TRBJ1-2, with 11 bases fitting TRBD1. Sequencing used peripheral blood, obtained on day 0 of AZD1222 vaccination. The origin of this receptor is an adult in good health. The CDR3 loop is CATGTGGTYGYTF. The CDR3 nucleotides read TGTGCCACCGGGACAGGGGGAACCTATGGCTACACCTTC.